This TCR beta chain was captured in a study of preoperative IRX-2 immunotherapy in early breast cancer. Sequencing used immunoSEQ multiplex PCR; TCRdb keeps in-frame clones, though not all of them. The table has over 55,000 clones, roughly 95% seen once. As for treatment: preoperative locoregional IRX-2 cytokine immunotherapy. Samples came from a phase Ib trial of preoperative locoregional IRX-2 cytokine immunotherapy. The CDR3 spans 13 residues. Germline V gene sequence: CDR1 LNHDA, CDR2 SQIVND (reference sequence). The V end lost 7 bases, the J end lost 4 bases, and 10 bases lay between the germline ends.

The clonotype was recovered from a human donor with breast cancer. The specimen was obtained from a patient treated with IRX-2 immunotherapy. The chain uses TRBV19 and TRBJ2-2; possibly TRBD2 for D (5 bases). The CDR3 loop reads CASNGGFTGELFF. In nucleotides, the CDR3 is TGTGCCAGTAATGGCGGGTTCACCGGGGAGCTGTTTTTT. Combining the CDR3 with reference TRBV19 and TRBJ2-2 gives the whole variable domain DGGITQSPKYLFRKEGQNVTLSCEQNLNHDAMYWYRQDPGQGLRLIYYSQIVNDFQKGDIAEGYSVSREKKESFPLTVTSAQKNPTAFYLCASNGGFTGELFFGEGSRLTVL.